Shown below are 32 T cell receptor beta chains from a single sample sequenced in a study of PD-1 blockade in classical Hodgkin lymphoma. The sample's time point: cycle 4 day 1 (C4D1), after less than seven weeks of nivolumab. Every patient experienced relapse after autologous stem cell transplantation, and brentuximab vedotin exposure varied. Researchers report purifying CD4+ T cells from thawed PBMCs by magnetic negative selection. Measured with immunoSEQ multiplex PCR; TCRdb has only the in-frame clones, and not every one. The table includes about 28,000 clones, 65% to 80% detected once. The source was CD4+ T cells from blood, collected before the fourth cycle of nivolumab. These receptors all come from a human donor with classical Hodgkin lymphoma.

The rearrangement uses TRBV18 and TRBJ2-1; D gene uncertain. V was trimmed by 6 bases and J by 15 bases, leaving 18 bases between them. CDR3 length: 12 amino acids. Germline CDR1 reads KGHSH; CDR2 reads LQKENI. This CDR3 is CASSIILGWTFF. The CDR3, as DNA: TGTGCCAGCTCTATTATTTTGGGTTGGACGTTCTTC. Full variable domain (outside the CDR3, taken from reference TRBV18 and TRBJ2-1): NAGVMQNPRHLVRRRGQEARLRCSPMKGHSHVYWYRQLPEEGLKFMVYLQKENIIDESGMPKERFSAEFPKEGPSILRIQQVVRGDSAAYFCASSIILGWTFFGPGTRLTVL.

The genes are TRBV28 and TRBJ2-7, with D unresolved. There are 10 residues in the CDR3. In germline, CDR1 is MDHEN, CDR2 SYDVKM. Trimming left V 3 bases short and J 4 bases short, with 1 base between. CDR3 sequence (DNA): TGTGCCAGCAGTTTGTACGAGCAGTACTTC. As protein: CASSLYEQYF.

This chain links TRBV10-3 with TRBJ2-2; 7 bases map to TRBD1. With 3 bases clipped from V and 0 bases from J, the junction kept 4 bases outside the gene matches. The germline gives CDR1 ENHRY, CDR2 SYGVKD. The CDR3 length is 16 residues. The CDR3: CAISDTQGANTGELFF. The CDR3 nucleotides are TGTGCCATCAGTGATACCCAGGGGGCGAACACCGGGGAGCTGTTTTTT.

The chain is built from TRBV11-2 and TRBJ1-1; D remains ambiguous. V was shortened by 4 bases and J by 5 bases, with 17 bases between the two germline ends. This CDR3 comprises 15 residues. The germline CDR1 and CDR2 sequences are SGHAT and FQNNGV. CDR3 coding DNA: TGTGCCAGCAGCTCTAGGTTGATGCCCCAAACTGAAGCTTTCTTT. Translation: CASSSRLMPQTEAFF.

V is TRBV6-5 and J is TRBJ2-7, with TRBD1 matching over 9 bases. Trimming at V came to 2 bases and at J to 7 bases, leaving 6 bases not matched to a gene. The CDR3 consists of 14 residues. The V gene's germline CDR1 is MNHEY and CDR2 SVGAGI. Here the CDR3 DNA reads TGTGCCAGCAGTTACGAACAGGGGGCGGGGGAGCAGTACTTC. It yields the protein CASSYEQGAGEQYF.

The chain is built from TRBV5-5 and TRBJ1-5; D gene ambiguous. Trimming removed 1 base at V and 3 bases at J, with 8 bases between. The germline V gene has CDR1 SGHKS and CDR2 YYEKEE (reference sequence). This CDR3 region has 14 residues. The CDR3 bases are TGTGCCAGCAGCTTGACAGTGGACAATCAGCCCCAGCATTTT. As protein: CASSLTVDNQPQHF.

The genes are TRBV5-4 and TRBJ2-5; TRBD2 matches 9 bases. The CDR3 spans 15 residues. Germline lookup yields CDR1 SGHNT and CDR2 YYREEE (reference sequence). V was pared by 0 bases and J by 5 bases, with 5 bases of the junction left unmatched. The CDR3, as DNA: TGTGCCAGCAGCTTGGTTAGCGGGAGTCAGGAGACCCAGTACTTC. Its translation is CASSLVSGSQETQYF.

The chain joins TRBV28 to TRBJ2-1; 11 bases are a match to TRBD2. CDR3 length: 16 residues. J was trimmed by 5 bases and V by 3 bases; bases with no gene match: 6. CDR1 is MDHEN and CDR2 is SYDVKM in the germline V gene. This chain's CDR3 is CASSFRLAGIHNEQFF. CDR3 DNA sequence: TGTGCCAGCAGTTTTCGACTAGCGGGAATCCACAATGAGCAGTTCTTC.

This chain joins TRBV7-9 and TRBJ2-7, with a possible D match to TRBD1 (6 bases). CDR1 SEHNR and CDR2 FQNEAQ come from the germline V gene (reference sequence). Trimming left V 5 bases short and J 4 bases short, with 15 bases between. The CDR3 spans 14 residues. The CDR3 sequence is CASSITGSRYEQYF. The CDR3 bases are TGTGCCAGCAGCATCACAGGGTCTAGGTACGAGCAGTACTTC.

DNA of the CDR3: TGTGCCAGCAGTTACTCGAGCCGTTCCGAGCAGTACTTC. It encodes CASSYSSRSEQYF. The chain combines TRBV6-6 with TRBJ2-7; no clear D gene. Germline values: CDR1 MNHNY, CDR2 SVGAGI (reference sequence). The length of the CDR3 is 13 residues. V was pared by 0 bases and J by 6 bases, with 9 bases between.

The rearrangement joins TRBV5-1 to TRBJ1-2, with D perhaps TRBD1 (5 bases). This CDR3 has 14 residues. V shed 0 bases and J shed 0 bases, with 6 bases lying between them. Germline CDR1 reads SGHRS; CDR2 reads YFSETQ. CDR3 protein: CASSLAGSNYGYTF. Here the CDR3 DNA reads TGCGCCAGCAGCTTGGCAGGGTCTAACTATGGCTACACCTTC.

The chain recombines TRBV29-1 with TRBJ2-7, with 7 bases fitting TRBD1. Germline V lookup: CDR1 SQVTM, CDR2 ANQGSEA. V was clipped by 4 bases and J by 1 base; unmatched bases: 10. The CDR3 has 15 residues. CDR3 sequence (DNA): TGCAGCGTTGTAGCACAGGGGCGCCCTTCCTACGAGCAGTACTTC. The encoded protein is CSVVAQGRPSYEQYF.

This chain connects TRBV4-1 to TRBJ1-1; possible D gene TRBD1, 5 bases. CDR3 length equals 16 residues. The V end was cut by 4 bases, the J end by 6 bases, with 21 bases between. Germline V lookup: CDR1 MGHRA, CDR2 YSYEKL. The CDR3 DNA reads as TGCGCCAGCAGCCGATTACCGGGACCCAGGGAGCCTGAAGCTTTCTTT. This translates into CASSRLPGPREPEAFF.

This clone was seen once. V gene TRBV10-3 combines with J gene TRBJ2-3; TRBD2 aligns across 11 bases. The J segment lost 2 bases and the V segment lost 2 bases, leaving 6 bases of the junction unmatched. Germline CDR1 reads ENHRY; CDR2 reads SYGVKD. The CDR3 spans 17 residues. The CDR3 spells CAISETASGGHTDTQYF. CDR3 DNA: TGTGCCATCAGTGAGACGGCTAGCGGGGGGCACACAGATACGCAGTATTTT.

This clone came up a few times. Other DNA sequences in the same sample also yield this CDR3. This chain connects TRBV7-2 to TRBJ1-5, with 8 bases lining up with TRBD1. V shed 4 bases, J shed 4 bases, and the junction held 6 bases outside the gene matches. Per germline, CDR1 SGHTA and CDR2 FQGNSA. The CDR3 has 15 residues. The CDR3 DNA follows: TGTGCCAGCAGCTCCGGACAGGGAAGAAATCAGCCCCAGCATTTT. Its translation: CASSSGQGRNQPQHF.

This rearrangement joins TRBV27 to TRBJ2-1; D might be TRBD1 or TRBD2, each matching 5 bases. The CDR3 is 14 residues long. Trimming pared 6 bases from V and 9 bases from J, leaving 18 bases between. Per germline, CDR1 MNHEY and CDR2 SMNVEV (reference sequence). CDR3 residues: CASRAWTGRAEQFF. In DNA, the CDR3 is TGTGCCAGCAGAGCCTGGACGGGACGGGCTGAGCAGTTCTTC.

This clone occurred a few times. V and J are TRBV10-3 and TRBJ2-5; 7 bases align to TRBD2. CDR3 length: 16 residues. Germline CDR1 reads ENHRY; CDR2 reads SYGVKD. The J segment lost 4 bases and the V segment lost 6 bases, leaving 14 bases of the junction unmatched. The DNA of the CDR3 is TGTGCCATCAGCGATCCGAGCCTAGCGGCGGGAGAGACCCAGTACTTC. It translates to CAISDPSLAAGETQYF.

The chain links TRBV7-2 to TRBJ2-2, with 7 bases lining up with TRBD1. The length of the CDR3 is 14 residues. Germline CDR1 SGHTA, CDR2 FQGNSA. V was pared by 4 bases and J by 5 bases, with 4 bases of the junction left unmatched. The CDR3 DNA follows: TGTGCCAGCAGCTCGACGACAGGGACCGGGGAGCTGTTTTTT. Amino acids: CASSSTTGTGELFF. Using reference TRBV7-2 and TRBJ2-2 for the parts outside the CDR3, the full variable domain is GAGVSQSPSNKVTEKGKDVELRCDPISGHTALYWYRQSLGQGLEFLIYFQGNSAPDKSGLPSDRFSAERTGGSVSTLTIQRTQQEDSAVYLCASSSTTGTGELFFGEGSRLTVL.

The rearrangement uses TRBV5-1 and TRBJ1-1; TRBD1 might be the D (5 bases). The ends were cut back, 0 bases at V and 10 bases at J, with 10 bases in the middle. Germline V CDR1 and CDR2: SGHRS, YFSETQ. This CDR3 has 12 residues. Here the CDR3 DNA reads TGCGCCAGCAGCTTGGACAGGCGGCGAGCTTTCTTT. It translates to CASSLDRRRAFF. The variable domain in full, completed from reference TRBV5-1 and TRBJ1-1, reads KAGVTQTPRYLIKTRGQQVTLSCSPISGHRSVSWYQQTPGQGLQFLFEYFSETQRNKGNFPGRFSGRQFSNSRSEMNVSTLELGDSALYLCASSLDRRRAFFGQGTRLTVV.

The chain links TRBV7-9 to TRBJ2-2; perhaps TRBD1 as D (6 bases). The CDR3 totals 18 residues. Germline CDR1 SEHNR, CDR2 FQNEAQ (reference sequence). V shed 4 bases and J shed 0 bases, with 18 bases lying between them. The CDR3 nucleotides read TGTGCCAGCAGCTCCGGCTCTGGACAGTTCGCGAACACCGGGGAGCTGTTTTTT. This translates into CASSSGSGQFANTGELFF.

This clone was found once. The chain combines TRBV5-8 with TRBJ2-5; D perhaps matches TRBD2 (6 bases). The germline gives CDR1 SGHTS, CDR2 YDEGEE. The CDR3 extends over 13 amino acids. V was clipped by 4 bases and J by 2 bases, with 9 bases between them. The CDR3 is CASSLGLQETQYF. CDR3 in DNA: TGTGCCAGCAGCCTGGGACTGCAAGAGACCCAGTACTTC.

V is TRBV9 and J is TRBJ2-3; D gene ambiguous. This CDR3 is 14 amino acids long. Trimming took off 6 bases at V and 4 bases at J, with 15 bases between the two ends. Germline V gene data show CDR1 as SGDLS and CDR2 as YYNGEE. The CDR3 loop reads CASTPGAGADTQYF. CDR3 sequence (DNA): TGTGCCAGCACCCCCGGAGCTGGCGCAGATACGCAGTATTTT.

The chain links TRBV11-2 to TRBJ1-2; a weak D match, TRBD1 (5 bases). Per germline, CDR1 SGHAT and CDR2 FQNNGV. This CDR3 comprises 14 residues. V gave up 7 bases and J gave up 4 bases, with 16 bases separating them. Here the CDR3 reads CASKPTGGGYGYTF. The CDR3 nucleotides read TGTGCCAGCAAACCTACGGGGGGGGGCTATGGCTACACCTTC.

The CDR3 DNA reads as TGTGCCTGGCCCCGTTTAGCGGGGGGTGGGAATGAGCAGTTCTTC. This gives the protein CAWPRLAGGGNEQFF. The rearrangement joins TRBV30 to TRBJ2-1, with TRBD2 matching 10 bases. This CDR3 has 15 amino acids. With V trimmed by 5 bases and J by 7 bases, 11 bases remained unmatched. Germline CDR1 reads GTSNPN; CDR2 reads SVGIG (reference sequence).

DNA of the CDR3: TGTGCCAGCTTAGCGGGCACAGATACGCAGTATTTT. Its translation is CASLAGTDTQYF. V is TRBV28 and J is TRBJ2-3; a possible D gene is TRBD2 (6 bases). This CDR3 comprises 12 residues. Deletions cut 8 bases from V and 1 base from J, with 7 bases between. Germline CDR1 is MDHEN and CDR2 is SYDVKM.

This chain connects TRBV4-2 to TRBJ2-6; D unresolved. Trimming took 0 bases from V and 1 from J, leaving 7 bases between them. The CDR3 is 16 residues long. Germline loops: CDR1 LGHNA, CDR2 YNFKEQ. The CDR3: CASSQDPQSGANVLTF. CDR3 coding DNA: TGTGCCAGCAGCCAAGACCCGCAATCTGGGGCCAACGTCCTGACTTTC.

The chain combines TRBV10-3 with TRBJ1-1; D might be TRBD1 (6 bases). V lost 3 bases and J lost 6, with 11 bases in between. Germline V gives CDR1 ENHRY, CDR2 SYGVKD. This CDR3 is built from 13 residues. Here the CDR3 reads CAISESGVPEAFF. The CDR3 DNA reads TGTGCCATCAGTGAATCAGGGGTCCCTGAAGCTTTCTTT.

The rearrangement uses TRBV5-6 and TRBJ2-5; D is undetermined. Trimming took off 4 bases at V and 5 bases at J, with 6 bases between the two ends. CDR3 length equals 11 residues. CDR1 is SGHDT, CDR2 YYEEEE, per germline. The CDR3 region has the DNA TGTGCCAGCAGCCTTCGGGAGACCCAGTACTTC. Translated, it gives CASSLRETQYF.

The V and J genes are TRBV10-3 and TRBJ1-1; D is ambiguous. Per the germline V gene, CDR1 is ENHRY and CDR2 is SYGVKD. Between the trimmed V and J ends, which lost 2 bases and 1 base, there was a span of 8 bases. The CDR3 contains 14 residues. This CDR3 is CAISELSENTEAFF. CDR3 DNA: TGTGCCATCAGTGAGCTCTCAGAGAACACTGAAGCTTTCTTT.

The rearrangement uses TRBV29-1 and TRBJ1-3, with D unclear. Germline V gene lookup returns CDR1 SQVTM and CDR2 ANQGSEA. The CDR3 covers 13 residues. Trimming shortened V by 3 bases and J by 0 bases, and 6 bases separated the two germline ends. The CDR3 here is CSVERFSGNTIYF. CDR3 coding DNA: TGCAGCGTTGAGCGGTTCTCTGGAAACACCATATATTTT.

The chain carries TRBV10-3 and TRBJ2-3; the match to TRBD2 covers 14 bases. Germline V gene data show CDR1 as ENHRY and CDR2 as SYGVKD. CDR3 length: 16 amino acids. Trimming took 6 bases from V and 6 from J; bases not matched to a gene: 8. The CDR3, as DNA: TGTGCCATCAGCCGGACTAGCGGGGGGCCGGGTGATACGCAGTATTTT. Its protein product is CAISRTSGGPGDTQYF.

V is TRBV19 and J is TRBJ2-3, with D possibly being TRBD2 (5 bases). Trimming removed 7 bases from V and 10 bases from J, with 12 bases in between. Germline-derived CDR1 and CDR2 are LNHDA and SQIVND (reference sequence). This CDR3 comprises 11 residues. The CDR3 sequence is CASKARAAQYF. The CDR3, as DNA: TGTGCCAGTAAGGCGCGGGCGGCGCAGTATTTT.